This record looks at one T cell receptor beta chain sequence and its context. The antigen remains unidentified. MiXCR was run by TCRdb on the 5' RACE reads, yielding one entry per CDR3 protein. The sample holds roughly 160,000 distinct CDR3 sequences, 10% to 15% seen once. The source of the sample is a study of T-cell memory formation after mild COVID-19. General study findings and limits: Contracting CD8+ clones were enriched in EMRA, CD4+ mainly in CM and EM. Detection of some responders pre-infection suggested pre-existing cross-reactive memory T cells participated. Balance between CD4 and CD8 was seen in clones contracting day 15 to 85, and a CD4+ lean was seen in later expanders.

J gave up 2 bases and V 4 bases, and 3 bases lay outside the gene matches. The CDR3 consists of 14 residues. Germline V gene data show CDR1 as MNHEY and CDR2 as SVGEGT. This sequence joins TRBV6-2 or TRBV6-3 and TRBJ2-7, with 9 bases lining up with TRBD2. The receptor was derived from a man aged 18 to 29 who had mild COVID-19 (a few samples of this study predate the infection). Cell type and time point are not known. The sequencing sample was made of PBMCs or a T cell subset sorted from them (not recorded which). Here the CDR3 reads CASSSAGGTYEQYF. The CDR3 nucleotides read TGTGCCAGCAGTTCCGCGGGGGGGACCTACGAGCAGTACTTC.